The entry below gives a single T cell receptor beta chain sequence along with its context. This sample was taken from a study of blood T cell repertoires in COVID-19. Across the study: Whether acute or convalescent, the COVID-19 samples came from the United States, Italy and Spain. PBMCs, B-cell-depleted T cells, or T cells provided the cDNA or gDNA that made up the material.

The V and J ends lost 11 bases and 0 bases respectively, with 7 bases between them. The V gene's germline CDR1 is MNHEY and CDR2 SVGAGI. The CDR3 covers 11 residues. The repertoire was sequenced with immunoSEQ multiplex PCR; TCRdb's copy has only in-frame clones and lacks some. Among 200,000 to 250,000 clones, approximately 84% were seen once, and the ten largest hold about 7.8%. The chain uses TRBV6-5 and TRBJ1-1; D gene ambiguous. The origin of this receptor is an elderly woman with COVID-19, enrolled during active disease. Sequencing used peripheral blood. CDR3 bases: TGTGCCTCCAGGATGAACACTGAAGCTTTCTTT. Residues: CASRMNTEAFF.